Below are 10 T cell receptor beta chains sequenced from a single sample in a study of cytomegalovirus exposure and HLA in healthy donors. Primers: 60 Vbeta forward and 13 Jbeta reverse. The method was immunoSEQ multiplex PCR; TCRdb's version includes in-frame clones alone and lacks a portion of them. The data contain over 100,000 clones, roughly 9.6% of them seen just once; the ten biggest clones take up about 7.5%. The source material was PBMCs. The receptors stem from a woman aged 40-49 years in good health and CMV-seropositive.

The V and J genes are TRBV6-5 and TRBJ1-2; TRBD1 matches 7 bases. The CDR3 is 13 amino acids. J was trimmed by 6 bases and V by 5 bases; bases with no gene match: 6. Germline V CDR1 and CDR2: MNHEY, SVGAGI. The CDR3 protein is CASSGQELNGYTF. The DNA for the CDR3 is TGTGCCAGCAGTGGACAGGAGCTGAATGGCTACACCTTC.

The V call is TRBV6-5, the J call TRBJ1-2; TRBD1 matches 8 bases. Trimming removed 5 bases from V and 4 bases from J; junction bases left unmatched: 6. Looked up from germline, CDR1 is MNHEY and CDR2 is SVGAGI. The CDR3 runs to 14 residues. The CDR3 DNA reads as TGTGCCAGCAGTAGAACAGGGGGTGGCTATGGCTACACCTTC. Translation: CASSRTGGGYGYTF.

This clone showed up just a few times. The chain has TRBV7-9 and TRBJ2-7; TRBD1 matches 10 bases. Trimming cost V 5 bases and J 7 bases; bases outside gene matches: 11. CDR1 and CDR2 (germline): SEHNR, FQNEAQ (reference sequence). This CDR3 spans 15 amino acids. CDR3 DNA sequence: TGTGCCAGCAGCCTCCCGGGGCGGACAGGGGGAGAGCAGTACTTC. As protein: CASSLPGRTGGEQYF.

This clone was seen repeatedly, ten times or more. CDR3 nucleotide sequence: TGCGCCAGCAGCCCCCTGCCAGTCGGGGAGGGTGAAGCTTTCTTT. This encodes CASSPLPVGEGEAFF. J is TRBJ1-1 and V is TRBV5-1; D gene unclear. Germline-derived CDR1 and CDR2 are SGHRS and YFSETQ. Trimming removed 4 bases at V and 7 bases at J, with 20 bases between. The CDR3 totals 15 residues. The whole variable domain, filled in from reference TRBV5-1 and TRBJ1-1, reads KAGVTQTPRYLIKTRGQQVTLSCSPISGHRSVSWYQQTPGQGLQFLFEYFSETQRNKGNFPGRFSGRQFSNSRSEMNVSTLELGDSALYLCASSPLPVGEGEAFFGQGTRLTVV.

This clone was seen more than once but under ten times. The chain recombines TRBV5-1 with TRBJ2-3; D ambiguous. Germline CDR1 SGHRS, CDR2 YFSETQ. V was clipped by 1 base and J by 5 bases, with 11 bases between them. This CDR3 spans 14 amino acids. CDR3 residues: CASSLRVGIDTQYF. The CDR3 DNA sequence: TGCGCCAGCAGCTTGCGGGTCGGTATAGATACGCAGTATTTT. Complete variable domain (other parts from reference TRBV5-1 and TRBJ2-3): KAGVTQTPRYLIKTRGQQVTLSCSPISGHRSVSWYQQTPGQGLQFLFEYFSETQRNKGNFPGRFSGRQFSNSRSEMNVSTLELGDSALYLCASSLRVGIDTQYFGPGTRLTVL.

This clone turned up a few times. V usage is TRBV6-5 and J usage is TRBJ1-5, with D perhaps matching TRBD1 (6 bases). V lost 4 bases and J lost 7, with 11 bases in between. The CDR3 sequence is 13 residues long. Germline lookup yields CDR1 MNHEY and CDR2 SVGAGI. CDR3 amino acids: CASSFTGYQPQHF. CDR3 nucleotides: TGTGCCAGCAGTTTTACAGGGTACCAGCCCCAGCATTTT.

The chain has TRBV27 and TRBJ1-1; no reliable D call. Trimming shortened V by 2 bases and J by 1 base, and 11 bases separated the two germline ends. This CDR3 region has 15 residues. Germline V gene data show CDR1 as MNHEY and CDR2 as SMNVEV (reference sequence). The CDR3, as DNA: TGTGCCAGCAGTTTAGGGCCTTATGGGAACACTGAAGCTTTCTTT. Encoded protein: CASSLGPYGNTEAFF.

This clone has just a few counts. This chain connects TRBV6-5 to TRBJ2-1; no clear D gene. The CDR3 covers 13 residues. The V gene's germline CDR1 is MNHEY and CDR2 SVGAGI. Trimming shortened V by 0 bases and J by 6 bases, and 6 bases separated the two germline ends. The CDR3 DNA reads as TGTGCCAGCAGTTACTCGAACGGCAATGAGCAGTTCTTC. Translating gives CASSYSNGNEQFF.

This clone was counted between two and nine times. The chain carries TRBV2 and TRBJ1-2; a weak D match, TRBD1 (5 bases). The V and J ends lost 7 bases and 4 bases respectively, with 13 bases between them. CDR3 length: 13 amino acids. Germline CDR1 and CDR2: SNHLY and FYNNEI. Here the CDR3 reads CASTRQRVYGYTF. Written as DNA, the CDR3 is TGTGCCAGCACCCGACAGCGAGTCTATGGCTACACCTTC.

J is TRBJ2-3 and V is TRBV19, with a possible D match to TRBD1 (6 bases). Germline V gene sequence: CDR1 LNHDA, CDR2 SQIVND (reference sequence). The length of the CDR3 is 14 residues. The V and J ends lost 6 bases and 1 base respectively, with 11 bases between them. CDR3 loop: CASRQGSGTDTQYF. The CDR3 DNA reads as TGTGCCAGTAGACAGGGTAGTGGCACAGATACGCAGTATTTT.